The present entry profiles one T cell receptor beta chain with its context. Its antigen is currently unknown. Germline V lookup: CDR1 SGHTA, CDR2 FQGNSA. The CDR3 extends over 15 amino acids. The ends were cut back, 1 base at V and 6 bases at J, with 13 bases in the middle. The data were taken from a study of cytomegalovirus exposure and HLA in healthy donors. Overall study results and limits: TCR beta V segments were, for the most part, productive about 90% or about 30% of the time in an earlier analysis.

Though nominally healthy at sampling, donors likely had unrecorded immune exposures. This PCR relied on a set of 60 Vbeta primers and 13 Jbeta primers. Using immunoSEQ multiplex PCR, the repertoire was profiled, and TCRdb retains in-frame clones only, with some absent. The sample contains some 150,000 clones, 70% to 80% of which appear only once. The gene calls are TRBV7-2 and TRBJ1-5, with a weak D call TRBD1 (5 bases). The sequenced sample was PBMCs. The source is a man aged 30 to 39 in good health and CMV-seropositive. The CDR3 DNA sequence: TGTGCCAGCAGCTTAGATGGCAGGGTAGGTCAGCCCCAGCATTTT. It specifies CASSLDGRVGQPQHF. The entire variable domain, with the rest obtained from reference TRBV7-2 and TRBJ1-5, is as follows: GAGVSQSPSNKVTEKGKDVELRCDPISGHTALYWYRQSLGQGLEFLIYFQGNSAPDKSGLPSDRFSAERTGGSVSTLTIQRTQQEDSAVYLCASSLDGRVGQPQHFGDGTRLSIL.